Shown below are 5 T cell receptor beta chains from a single sample sequenced in a study of T cells expressing NK-cell markers. Reanalyzing the 5' RACE reads, TCRdb keeps one entry per CDR3 protein, without DNA. The table for this sample gives 550,000 to 600,000 distinct CDR3 sequences. Sequencing was carried out using blood T cells: a sorted CD56 or NKG2C T cell subset, CD4+ or CD8+ T cells, or bulk PBMC T cells (not recorded which). The source of these receptors is a man aged 18 to 30 in good health.

The chain employs TRBV5-4 and TRBJ2-1; no DNA is available, so the TRBD1 call from TCRdb remains unchecked. The CDR3 has 14 residues. Germline V gives CDR1 SGHNT, CDR2 YYREEE (reference sequence). CDR3 protein: CASSRSGTSNEQFF.

The V gene is TRBV5-1, the J gene TRBJ2-2; the TCRdb call, TRBD1, lacks DNA for checking. Germline lookup yields CDR1 SGHRS and CDR2 YFSETQ. CDR3 length: 15 amino acids. The chain's CDR3 is CASSARQGYAGELFF.

The V call is TRBV3-1, the J call TRBJ2-3. This CDR3 is built from 14 residues. Germline CDR1 is LGHDT and CDR2 is YNNKEL (reference sequence). CDR3: CASSQVLHTDTQYF.

The chain carries TRBV23-1 and TRBJ1-1. TRBV23-1 has ORF status, its function being uncertain. This CDR3 region has 13 residues. The CDR3: CASSGSMNTEAFF.

Here the CDR3 reads CASSPVQGNQPQHF. The chain couples TRBV12-3 or TRBV12-4 to TRBJ1-5; TCRdb reports TRBD1, a call that lacks DNA to check it against. The CDR3 spans 14 residues.